The rows below give T cell receptor beta chains drawn from one sample of a study of shared clonotypes between healthy human individuals. Only in-frame clones appear in the TCRdb table, and some are missing; sequencing was by immunoSEQ multiplex PCR. The table includes some 2.3 million clones, approximately 95% detected once. Sequencing was carried out using naive CD4+ T cells from PBMCs. Source of these receptors: a man aged 18-30 years in good health. Some clones in this sample may be carry-over from other donors' samples. The CDR3 runs from the conserved cysteine through the conserved F or W. D genes are given only for firm matches. Clone size appears in some rows only: once, few, many, or a class for an expanded clone.

cdr3_aa | cdr3_nt | d_call | j_call | clone_size | v_call
CASTSGQGPYEQYF | TGCGCCAGCACCTCCGGACAGGGTCCCTACGAGCAGTACTTC | TRBD1 | TRBJ2-7 | . | TRBV5-1
CASSGRNTGELFF | TGTGCCAGCTCAGGTCGGAACACCGGGGAGCTGTTTTTT | . | TRBJ2-2 | . | TRBV18
CASSLVPAQETQYF | TGTGCCAGCAGCTTGGTCCCCGCCCAAGAGACCCAGTACTTC | . | TRBJ2-5 | . | TRBV5-4
CSDGTNEKLFF | TGCAGTGACGGAACGAATGAAAAACTGTTTTTT | . | TRBJ1-4 | . | TRBV20-1
CASSLGWGLTDTQYF | TGTGCCAGCAGCTTAGGGTGGGGGTTGACAGATACGCAGTATTTT | . | TRBJ2-3 | . | TRBV11-2
CASSVAGTRNEQYF | TGTGCCAGCAGTGTAGCCGGGACTAGGAACGAGCAGTACTTC | TRBD2 | TRBJ2-7 | . | TRBV7-9
CASSLGQWVEQYF | TGTGCCAGCAGCTTGGGGCAGTGGGTCGAGCAGTACTTC | . | TRBJ2-7 | once | TRBV5-6
CASSAITGDGYTF | TGCGCCAGCAGCGCTATTACAGGGGATGGCTACACCTTC | TRBD1 | TRBJ1-2 | . | TRBV5-1
CASTPPSGGTLGTQYF | TGCGCCAGCACCCCACCCTCGGGAGGGACTCTGGGGACCCAGTACTTC | TRBD2 | TRBJ2-5 | . | TRBV5-1
CASSPGGLPYEQYF | TGTGCCAGCTCACCAGGGGGACTCCCCTACGAGCAGTACTTC | . | TRBJ2-7 | . | TRBV18
CASSRSGVEGQPQHF | TGCGCCAGCAGCCGGTCGGGGGTTGAGGGTCAGCCCCAGCATTTT | . | TRBJ1-5 | . | TRBV5-1
CASRRTSGVTGELFF | TGTGCCAGCAGAAGGACTAGCGGGGTCACCGGGGAGCTGTTTTTT | TRBD2 | TRBJ2-2 | . | TRBV6-1
CASSEKMERGVREKLFF | TGTGCCAGCAGTGAAAAGATGGAGCGGGGGGTTCGTGAAAAACTGTTTTTT | . | TRBJ1-4 | . | TRBV2
CASSSLPQETQYF | TGCGCCAGCAGCTCCCTTCCCCAAGAGACCCAGTACTTC | . | TRBJ2-5 | . | TRBV5-1
CASSERQGVSWNTEAFF | TGTGCCAGCAGTGAACGGCAGGGGGTCTCTTGGAACACTGAAGCTTTCTTT | TRBD1 | TRBJ1-1 | . | TRBV2
CSVEDKSGPYNEQFF | TGCAGCGTTGAAGATAAGAGCGGACCCTACAATGAGCAGTTCTTC | . | TRBJ2-1 | . | TRBV29-1
CASSPTGSPAYNEQFF | TGTGCCAGCAGTCCTACAGGGTCCCCAGCCTACAATGAGCAGTTCTTC | . | TRBJ2-1 | once | TRBV28
CASRPGTGLDNEQFF | TGTGCCAGCAGACCCGGGACAGGGTTAGACAATGAGCAGTTCTTC | TRBD1 | TRBJ2-1 | . | TRBV28
CASSLGQGLSYEQYF | TGTGCCAGCAGCTTAGGACAGGGTCTCTCCTACGAGCAGTACTTC | TRBD1 | TRBJ2-7 | . | TRBV7-3
CASSPRDLNTGELFF | TGTGCCAGCAGTCCCCGAGACTTGAACACCGGGGAGCTGTTTTTT | . | TRBJ2-2 | . | TRBV7-2
CASRSDLDAGGQGSQETQYF | TGTGCCAGCCGTTCTGACCTGGACGCCGGGGGACAGGGGTCGCAAGAGACCCAGTACTTC | TRBD1 | TRBJ2-5 | few | TRBV28
CAIRGTGATGETQYF | TGTGCCATCAGGGGGACAGGGGCTACGGGGGAGACCCAGTACTTC | TRBD1 | TRBJ2-5 | . | TRBV10-3
CASQSDRYNEQFF | TGTGCCAGCCAATCGGACAGATACAATGAGCAGTTCTTC | . | TRBJ2-1 | . | TRBV19
CASSSKRTANTGELFF | TGTGCCAGCAGCTCCAAGCGGACAGCGAACACCGGGGAGCTGTTTTTT | . | TRBJ2-2 | . | TRBV11-1
CASSPAGGRALDEQYF | TGTGCCAGCAGCCCGGCGGGCGGGAGGGCCCTCGACGAGCAGTACTTC | TRBD2 | TRBJ2-7 | once | TRBV7-3
CASWDRGMGQPQHF | TGTGCCAGCTGGGACAGGGGAATGGGTCAGCCCCAGCATTTT | TRBD1 | TRBJ1-5 | . | TRBV19
CASSRGLREETQYF | TGCGCCAGCAGCCGGGGACTACGGGAAGAGACCCAGTACTTC | TRBD2 | TRBJ2-5 | . | TRBV4-1
CAITPRISENTEAFF | TGTGCCATCACCCCCCGGATATCAGAGAACACTGAAGCTTTCTTT | . | TRBJ1-1 | . | TRBV10-3
CASSPPGASASEQFF | TGTGCCAGCAGCCCACCCGGGGCGTCAGCAAGTGAGCAGTTCTTC | . | TRBJ2-1 | once | TRBV11-3
CASSVHPGLAGVMRTYEQYF | TGTGCCAGCAGTGTACACCCGGGACTAGCGGGAGTTATGAGGACCTACGAGCAGTACTTC | TRBD2 | TRBJ2-7 | once | TRBV28
CASSPFTGLSNTEAFF | TGTGCCAGCTCACCATTCACAGGGCTTTCTAACACTGAAGCTTTCTTT | . | TRBJ1-1 | . | TRBV18
CASSTSRDGPETQYF | TGTGCCAGTAGTACCAGTAGGGACGGTCCAGAGACCCAGTACTTC | . | TRBJ2-5 | . | TRBV19
CASSLSATGGWYGYTF | TGTGCCAGCAGCTTATCAGCGACAGGGGGCTGGTATGGCTACACCTTC | TRBD1 | TRBJ1-2 | once | TRBV7-2